This T cell receptor (beta chain) was sequenced for a study of blood T cells in healthy people across ages. V gave up 7 bases and J gave up 7 bases; unmatched junction bases: 18. This CDR3 spans 18 amino acids. Germline CDR1 MNHNS, CDR2 SASEGT. Findings and caveats of the study: When set beside aged donors, long-lived donors presented more naive CD4+ cells and higher diversity. With naive T cell percentage, TCR beta diversity showed a strong correlation.

The use of a sample-barcoded 5' primer and a J-beta primer mix characterized a second PCR of about 7 to 12 cycles. Each CDR3 protein gets one entry after TCRdb re-called the 5' RACE reads with MiXCR. The sample has some 920,000 distinct CDR3 sequences; about 53% are singletons. As for this clonotype: Its target is unknown.

J is TRBJ1-6 and V is TRBV6-1, with 8 bases fitting TRBD1. Sequenced material: blood. The source is a woman aged 55 to 70 in good health. The CDR3 region is CASTRFSRQGNKNSPLHF. The CDR3 DNA reads TGTGCCAGCACCAGATTCTCGAGACAGGGGAACAAGAATTCACCCCTCCACTTT.